The 5 T cell receptor beta chains reported below all come from one sample, sequenced in a study of T cell repertoires in cytomegalovirus infection. Which antigens these TCRs recognize remains unknown. A single record per CDR3 protein comes from TCRdb applying MiXCR to the reads. The sample holds about 770,000 distinct CDR3 sequences, under 35% seen once. Sequences were derived from cultured CD8+ T cells from PBMCs, sampled from culture after CMV antigen stimulation. Receptor source: a human donor in good health (CMV status not recorded). Some clones in this sample may be carry-over from other donors' samples.

The rearrangement joins TRBV6-1 to TRBJ2-3, with unresolved D. Germline CDR1 is MNHNS and CDR2 is SASEGT. Trimming left V 4 bases short and J 0 bases short, with 8 bases between. This CDR3 is built from 14 residues. CDR3: CASSARLSTDTQYF. DNA for the CDR3: TGTGCCAGCAGTGCCAGACTTAGCACAGATACGCAGTATTTT.

This clonotype was seen a handful of times. A single base separates this from a much larger clone, so it may be a read error. This chain connects TRBV10-3 to TRBJ1-1, with a tentative D call TRBD1 (6 bases). CDR1 is ENHRY, CDR2 SYGVKD, per germline. The length of the CDR3 is 12 residues. V dropped 10 bases and J dropped 1 base, with 10 bases sitting between them. CDR3 sequence reads: CASRQANTEAFF. CDR3 nucleotide sequence: TGTGCCAGCAGACAGGCGAACACTGAAGCTTTCTTT.

CDR3 protein: CASTTGGPDSGNTIYF. The CDR3 nucleotides read TGTGCCAGCACAACAGGGGGCCCCGACTCTGGAAACACCATATATTTT. The chain carries TRBV5-4 and TRBJ1-3; 9 nucleotides line up with TRBD1. Per germline, CDR1 SGHNT and CDR2 YYREEE (reference sequence). V was pared by 6 bases and J by 0 bases, with 7 bases of the junction left unmatched. The CDR3 spans 16 residues. The variable domain in full, completed from reference TRBV5-4 and TRBJ1-3, reads ETGVTQSPTHLIKTRGQQVTLRCSSQSGHNTVSWYQQALGQGPQFIFQYYREEENGRGNFPPRFSGLQFPNYSSELNVNALELDDSALYLCASTTGGPDSGNTIYFGEGSWLTVV.

Regarding this clonotype: Likely a read error: the CDR3 ends without its conserved phenylalanine or tryptophan. The genes are TRBV15 and TRBJ1-1, with 7 bases identical to TRBD1. V lost 1 base to trimming and J lost 2 bases; unmatched junction nucleotides: 4. CDR1 LNHNV and CDR2 YYDKDF come from the germline V gene (reference sequence). The length of the CDR3 is 15 residues. CDR3 nucleotide sequence: TGTGCCACCAGCAGAGTGAGGGGGCGTAACACTGAAGCTTTCCTT. This encodes CATSRVRGRNTEAFL.

Only a few counts were recorded for this clonotype. CDR3 bases: TGTGCCAGCAGTTTGTTACAGGGAGGTGAAAAACTGTTTTTT. It encodes CASSLLQGGEKLFF. The rearrangement links TRBV27 to TRBJ1-4; D might be TRBD1 (6 bases). CDR1 is MNHEY and CDR2 is SMNVEV in the germline V gene (reference sequence). This CDR3 region has 14 residues. Trimming took off 3 bases at V and 7 bases at J, with 12 bases between the two ends.